This TCR beta chain was observed in a study of tumour-infiltrating T cells in Burkitt lymphoma (TCRdb year 2020). A note on the overall study: All epidemiological subtypes of Burkitt lymphoma were represented among the approximately 82 patients who made up the cohort. Clinical outcome was correlated with TCR repertoire data, and overall and progression-free survival were found to be predicted by productive clonality independently of established prognosticators, including age at diagnosis. Overall study outcomes, separate from this receptor: Several public clonotypes shared across numerous Burkitt lymphoma patients were found, and shared tumour neoantigen selection absent from diffuse large B-cell lymphoma was thereby suggested.

Only a few counts were recorded for this clone. Its antigen remains unidentified. Qualities for individual bases were not recorded, and no much larger clone is one base off. The library relied on the immunoSEQ multiplex PCR assay. TCRdb limited this immuneACCESS table to in-frame rearrangements with V and J called. A share of clones is missing; checked studies link under half to unresolved V genes, and the rest is unexplained. This sample holds 43,000 or so clones; roughly 31% were observed only once. In total, the top ten clones hold over 2.5% of the sample. CDR1 and CDR2 are drawn from the germline V gene: SQVTM, ANQGSEA. Including cysteine and phenylalanine, the CDR3 has 13 amino acids. Only the CDR3 portion is preserved as DNA: 39 bases, with reading frame beginning at the first base. V and J are trimmed by 4 bases and 5 bases, and the gene matches miss 8 bases of the junction.

This sequence originates from a human donor with Burkitt lymphoma. The sequencing sample was made of tumor tissue. The sequence is built from TRBV29-1 and TRBJ2-7; TRBD2 matches 7 bases in the middle. The CDR3 region reads CSVVRGVNDEQYF. The sequence in DNA is TGCAGCGTTGTCCGGGGGGTCAACGACGAGCAGTACTTC.